A single sample gave rise to the 6 T cell receptor beta chains below, sequenced in a study of T cell changes during pregnancy in multiple sclerosis. Data came from immunoSEQ multiplex PCR; TCRdb stores just in-frame clones and leaves some out. The sample has some 97,000 clones; approximately 94% are singletons. Sequences were derived from peripheral blood, sampled before pregnancy. These receptors originate from a female donor with multiple sclerosis, enrolled in a pregnancy study.

The V call is TRBV7-9, the J call TRBJ1-1; 7 positions match TRBD1. The ends lost 3 bases at V and 5 bases at J; junction bases unmatched: 6. The CDR3 runs 14 residues. Germline CDR1 reads SEHNR; CDR2 reads FQNEAQ (reference sequence). This CDR3 is CASSLRDSETEAFF. In DNA form, the CDR3 reads TGTGCCAGCAGCTTGAGGGACAGCGAAACTGAAGCTTTCTTT.

This chain connects TRBV9 to TRBJ2-3; D gene ambiguous. Looked up from germline, CDR1 is SGDLS and CDR2 is YYNGEE. The CDR3 spans 14 residues. V was cut by 0 bases and J by 1 base, with 6 bases left in between. The CDR3 reads CASSVASGTDTQYF. CDR3 nucleotide sequence: TGTGCCAGCAGCGTAGCCAGCGGCACAGATACGCAGTATTTT.

This clone came up once. CDR3 loop: CASGFLTGGNQPQHF. Here the CDR3 DNA reads TGCGCCAGCGGATTCTTGACAGGTGGTAATCAGCCCCAGCATTTT. The chain uses TRBV23-1 and TRBJ1-5, with D maybe TRBD1 (6 bases). TRBV23-1 is recorded as an ORF, its role being uncertain. The ends were cut back, 8 bases at V and 4 bases at J, with 18 bases in the middle. CDR3 length equals 15 residues.

The genes are TRBV9 and TRBJ2-7; D ambiguous. The CDR3 consists of 18 residues. Germline CDR1 is SGDLS and CDR2 is YYNGEE. V lost 0 bases and J lost 0, with 19 bases in between. For the CDR3, the DNA is TGTGCCAGCAGCGTAGAGCCCCCCGGAGACGGTAGCTCCTACGAGCAGTACTTC. It translates to CASSVEPPGDGSSYEQYF.

This sequence joins TRBV19 and TRBJ1-5; D perhaps matches TRBD1 (5 bases). Germline V lookup: CDR1 LNHDA, CDR2 SQIVND (reference sequence). This CDR3 contains 15 residues. Trimming cost V 11 bases and J 5 bases, with 22 bases left between them. The CDR3 DNA sequence: TGTGCCGCAAGAACGGGACTGACGAACGATCAGCCCCAGCATTTT. Its protein product is CAARTGLTNDQPQHF.

The chain is built from TRBV9 and TRBJ2-1; TRBD2 might be the D (5 bases). This CDR3 spans 15 amino acids. CDR1 and CDR2 (germline): SGDLS, YYNGEE. Trimming pared 0 bases from V and 6 bases from J, leaving 13 bases between. The CDR3 sequence: CASSVGLASINEQFF. DNA of the CDR3: TGTGCCAGCAGCGTAGGTTTGGCTAGCATCAATGAGCAGTTCTTC.